This T cell receptor beta chain was sequenced during a study of cytomegalovirus exposure and HLA in healthy donors. Points from the study as a whole: While the bulk of TCR sequences proved rare, some public TCRs turned up in many donors. Relative to equally common others, HLA-associated TCR beta chains showed greater clonal expansion in a later analysis.

Concerning this clone itself: The antigen remains unidentified.

At the time of sampling, donors were nominally healthy, though unrecorded immune exposures were likely. PCR used 60 Vbeta primers and 13 Jbeta primers. The table came from immunoSEQ multiplex PCR; TCRdb's copy has only in-frame clones and leaves some out. Of 150,000 or so clones listed, around 80% are singletons. The CDR3 totals 16 residues. The germline V gene encodes CDR1 MNHNS and CDR2 SASEGT. Trimming removed 4 bases from V and 2 bases from J, with 18 bases in between. The clonotype was recovered from a man in his forties in good health and CMV-seropositive. The chain links TRBV6-1 to TRBJ2-7, with D maybe TRBD2 (6 bases). The specimen sequenced was PBMCs. The CDR3 region has the DNA TGTGCCAGCAGTGTGGGCCAGGGACGCGGGGCCTACGAGCAGTACTTC. It encodes CASSVGQGRGAYEQYF.